This T cell receptor beta chain emerged from a study of beta chain features in type 1 diabetes. Investigators reverse transcribed all isolated RNA, so they sequenced expressed TCRB transcripts. Only in-frame clones appear in the TCRdb table, and some are missing; sequencing was by immunoSEQ multiplex PCR. Here the sample spans about 360,000 clones, approximately 12% being singletons. This clone was counted between two and nine times. From germline, CDR1 is SGHRS and CDR2 YFSETQ. CDR3 length: 14 amino acids. Between the trimmed V and J ends, which lost 7 bases and 1 base, there was a span of 14 bases. This chain uses TRBV5-1 with TRBJ1-1; D remains unclear. The clonotype originates from a man younger than 30 in good health. The sequenced sample consisted of naive CD4+ T cells from blood. The CDR3 is CASVVQPGNTEAFF. As DNA, the CDR3 is TGCGCCAGCGTGGTTCAGCCGGGGAACACTGAAGCTTTCTTT.